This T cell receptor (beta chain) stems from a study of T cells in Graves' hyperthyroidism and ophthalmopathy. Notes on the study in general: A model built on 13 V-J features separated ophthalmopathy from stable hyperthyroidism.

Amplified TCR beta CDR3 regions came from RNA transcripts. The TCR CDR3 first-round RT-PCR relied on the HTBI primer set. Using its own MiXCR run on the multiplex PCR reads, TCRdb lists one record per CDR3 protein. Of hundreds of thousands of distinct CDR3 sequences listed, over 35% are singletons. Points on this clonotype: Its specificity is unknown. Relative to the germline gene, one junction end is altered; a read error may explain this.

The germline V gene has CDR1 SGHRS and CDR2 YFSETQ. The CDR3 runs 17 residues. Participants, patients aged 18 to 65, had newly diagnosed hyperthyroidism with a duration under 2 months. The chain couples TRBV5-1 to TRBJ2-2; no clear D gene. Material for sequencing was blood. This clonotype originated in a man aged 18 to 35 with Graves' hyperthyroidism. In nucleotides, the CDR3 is TGTGCCAGCAGCTCCCTAGATAGCAGCATGAACACCGGGGAGCTGTTTTTT. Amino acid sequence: CASSSLDSSMNTGELFF.